The 26 T cell receptor beta chains below were found in one sample sequenced in a study of shared clonotypes between healthy human individuals. Assay: immunoSEQ multiplex PCR; the TCRdb copy retains only in-frame clones and omits some. The sample has 1.4 million to 1.5 million clones, 96% seen once. The specimen was naive CD4+ T cells sorted from blood. As to subset: CD45RA+ positively selected. The receptors here all came from a man aged 25 to 40 in good health.

This rearrangement joins TRBV7-2 to TRBJ2-1, with 7 bases fitting TRBD2. CDR3 length: 19 amino acids. Trimming took 1 base from V and 2 from J; bases not matched to a gene: 14. Germline CDR1 and CDR2: SGHTA and FQGNSA. The chain's CDR3 is CASSLELGLGGSAYNEQFF. CDR3 DNA sequence: TGTGCCAGCAGCTTAGAATTAGGGCTAGGCGGGAGTGCCTACAATGAGCAGTTCTTC.

V gene TRBV7-3 combines with J gene TRBJ2-2; 9 bases line up with TRBD2. CDR1 and CDR2 from the germline V gene are SGHTA and FQGTGA. CDR3 size: 17 residues. The junction had 3 bases not matched to a gene; V was cut back by 1 base and J by 0 bases. The CDR3 DNA sequence: TGTGCCAGCAGCTTAATCGCTAGCGGGGCGAACACCGGGGAGCTGTTTTTT. Amino acid sequence: CASSLIASGANTGELFF.

The chain links TRBV7-9 to TRBJ2-7; D is undetermined. The CDR3 has 14 amino acids. Between the trimmed V and J ends, which lost 2 bases and 1 base, there was a span of 9 bases. Germline CDR1 reads SEHNR; CDR2 reads FQNEAQ (reference sequence). The CDR3 DNA is TGTGCCAGCAGCTTAAGGGTCGGATCCTACGAGCAGTACTTC. Its protein is CASSLRVGSYEQYF.

V usage is TRBV29-1 and J usage is TRBJ2-5; D gene unclear. CDR1 is SQVTM and CDR2 is ANQGSEA in the germline V gene. V gave up 5 bases and J gave up 4 bases, with 11 bases separating them. The CDR3 totals 12 residues. CDR3 DNA sequence: TGCAGCGTTCGGGCTGCCCTAGAGACCCAGTACTTC. This codes for CSVRAALETQYF.

To note about this clone: The same CDR3 also results from other DNA sequences found in this sample. The V call is TRBV6-1, the J call TRBJ2-7; no reliable D call. CDR3 length equals 12 residues. The germline gives CDR1 MNHNS, CDR2 SASEGT. The germline V and J ends were trimmed by 2 bases and 3 bases, with 5 bases remaining between them. CDR3 sequence reads: CASSEIGYEQYF. Written as DNA, the CDR3 is TGTGCCAGCAGTGAAATAGGCTACGAGCAGTACTTC.

The V call is TRBV7-2, the J call TRBJ2-7, with TRBD2 as a possible D gene (6 bases). V shed 4 bases and J shed 2 bases, with 21 bases lying between them. This CDR3 is 17 amino acids long. Per the germline V gene, CDR1 is SGHTA and CDR2 is FQGNSA. The CDR3 here is CASSSFAGLRRAYEQYF. The CDR3 region has the DNA TGTGCCAGCAGCTCTTTCGCGGGACTCCGGAGGGCCTACGAGCAGTACTTC.

The V and J genes are TRBV4-3 and TRBJ2-5; D may be TRBD1 (5 bases). Deletions cut 0 bases from V and 7 bases from J, with 21 bases between. The CDR3 sequence is 17 residues long. Germline V gives CDR1 LGHNA, CDR2 YSLEER. The DNA for the CDR3 is TGCGCCAGCAGCCAAGATAAAGGGGCCTACTCCTACGGGACCCAGTACTTC. It translates to CASSQDKGAYSYGTQYF.

The CDR3 region is CASSQVMEGAGTGELFF. In nucleotides, the CDR3 is TGCGCCAGCAGCCAAGTCATGGAGGGGGCTGGAACCGGGGAGCTGTTTTTT. The V call is TRBV4-1, the J call TRBJ2-2; tentative D call: TRBD1 (7 bases). Trimming cost V 1 base and J 5 bases, with 17 bases left between them. This CDR3 is built from 17 residues. CDR1 and CDR2 from the germline V gene are MGHRA and YSYEKL.

The CDR3 sequence is CASSEGGLAGGHSYEQYF. The CDR3 DNA reads as TGTGCCAGCAGTGAAGGGGGACTAGCGGGAGGACACTCCTACGAGCAGTACTTC. V and J are TRBV2 and TRBJ2-7; 15 nucleotides agree with TRBD2. Germline-derived CDR1 and CDR2 are SNHLY and FYNNEI. V dropped 1 base and J dropped 0; count of bases not matched to a gene: 4. The CDR3 runs 18 residues.

The V call is TRBV10-1, the J call TRBJ2-7, with 10 bases matching TRBD2. The junction had 10 bases not matched to a gene; V was cut back by 9 bases and J by 8 bases. Germline V lookup: CDR1 WNHNN, CDR2 SYGVQD (reference sequence). The CDR3 sequence is 13 residues long. CDR3 sequence (DNA): TGCGCCAGTTCAATAGCGGGAGGCCCAAAGCAGTACTTC. Amino acid sequence: CASSIAGGPKQYF.

This chain links TRBV10-3 with TRBJ2-5; D is perhaps TRBD2 (5 bases). The V end was cut by 2 bases, the J end by 2 bases, with 6 bases between. CDR1 ENHRY and CDR2 SYGVKD come from the germline V gene. The CDR3 is 13 amino acids. The CDR3 reads CAISEGLQETQYF. The CDR3 DNA reads as TGTGCCATCAGTGAGGGACTGCAAGAGACCCAGTACTTC.

The chain links TRBV2 to TRBJ1-5, with no clear D. This CDR3 is 13 amino acids long. V was cut by 6 bases and J by 4 bases, with 10 bases left in between. Germline assignment: CDR1 SNHLY and CDR2 FYNNEI. The CDR3 bases are TGTGCCAGCAGACAGAGAGATAATCAGCCCCAGCATTTT. It specifies CASRQRDNQPQHF.

This clone was found once. The rearrangement joins TRBV10-2 to TRBJ2-5; maybe TRBD2 (6 bases). V lost 8 bases and J 1 base, leaving 17 bases between the germline ends. The CDR3 is 15 residues long. Germline values: CDR1 WSHSY, CDR2 SAAADI. The CDR3 loop is CASRGIERVQETQYF. CDR3 nucleotides: TGCGCCAGCCGTGGGATTGAGCGGGTCCAAGAGACCCAGTACTTC.

V usage is TRBV28 and J usage is TRBJ2-5; D call uncertain. CDR3 length: 15 residues. Trimming removed 2 bases from V and 0 bases from J, with 10 bases in between. CDR1 and CDR2 from the germline V gene are MDHEN and SYDVKM. The CDR3 DNA reads TGTGCCAGCAGTTTAGGTAGAAGGAACCAAGAGACCCAGTACTTC. Its protein is CASSLGRRNQETQYF. Combining the CDR3 with reference TRBV28 and TRBJ2-5 gives the whole variable domain DVKVTQSSRYLVKRTGEKVFLECVQDMDHENMFWYRQDPGLGLRLIYFSYDVKMKEKGDIPEGYSVSREKKERFSLILESASTNQTSMYLCASSLGRRNQETQYFGPGTRLLVL.

V usage is TRBV28 and J usage is TRBJ2-3; tentatively, D is TRBD2 (7 bases). Germline V CDR1 and CDR2: MDHEN, SYDVKM. The V end was cut by 8 bases, the J end by 1 base, with 10 bases between. This CDR3 is 13 amino acids long. The CDR3 bases are TGTGCCAGCGGAGGGGGGGGCACAGATACGCAGTATTTT. Its protein is CASGGGGTDTQYF.

V gene TRBV4-1 combines with J gene TRBJ2-1, with TRBD2 as a possible D gene (6 bases). The germline CDR1 and CDR2 sequences are MGHRA and YSYEKL. V lost 8 bases and J lost 9, with 11 bases in between. The CDR3 consists of 11 residues. The CDR3 spells CASRRGFEQFF. DNA of the CDR3: TGCGCCAGCCGGAGGGGATTTGAGCAGTTCTTC.

The rearrangement uses TRBV5-5 and TRBJ2-7, with D maybe TRBD2 (6 bases). In germline, CDR1 is SGHKS, CDR2 YYEKEE (reference sequence). The length of the CDR3 is 13 residues. Trimming took 4 bases from V and 0 from J, leaving 8 bases between them. CDR3 loop: CASSGTGSYEQYF. CDR3 DNA: TGTGCCAGCAGCGGGACTGGCTCCTACGAGCAGTACTTC. Supplemented by reference TRBV5-5 and TRBJ2-7, the full variable domain reads DAGVTQSPTHLIKTRGQQVTLRCSPISGHKSVSWYQQVLGQGPQFIFQYYEKEERGRGNFPDRFSARQFPNYSSELNVNALLLGDSALYLCASSGTGSYEQYFGPGTRLTVT.

The chain uses TRBV5-8 and TRBJ2-4, with D perhaps matching TRBD1 or TRBD2 (5 bases each). The germline CDR1 and CDR2 sequences are SGHTS and YDEGEE. Trimming removed 5 bases at V and 7 bases at J, with 22 bases between. The CDR3 is made up of 16 amino acids. The CDR3 region has the DNA TGTGCCAGCAGTTCCGACTGGGGGAGCAAGTCGAACATTCAGTACTTC. Its protein is CASSSDWGSKSNIQYF. The complete variable domain, with remaining parts taken from reference TRBV5-8 and TRBJ2-4, reads EAGVTQSPTHLIKTRGQQATLRCSPISGHTSVYWYQQALGLGLQFLLWYDEGEERNRGNFPPRFSGRQFPNYSSELNVNALELEDSALYLCASSSDWGSKSNIQYFGAGTRLSVL.

This clone was counted a few times. The rearrangement uses TRBV19 and TRBJ1-5; D remains unclear. Germline assignment: CDR1 LNHDA and CDR2 SQIVND (reference sequence). V dropped 7 bases and J dropped 1 base, with 14 bases sitting between them. The CDR3 has 15 amino acids. The CDR3 loop reads CASKGSRSSNQPQHF. The DNA for the CDR3 is TGTGCCAGTAAAGGAAGCAGGTCCAGCAATCAGCCCCAGCATTTT.

In its sample, this clone was seen a few times. The CDR3 DNA sequence: TGCGCCAGCAGCTTGCCGGGGGCGGAGGAAAAACTGTTTTTT. Encoded protein: CASSLPGAEEKLFF. The chain links TRBV5-1 to TRBJ1-4; a weak D match, TRBD1 (6 bases). The CDR3 extends over 14 amino acids. Germline V gene sequence: CDR1 SGHRS, CDR2 YFSETQ. Trimming took off 1 base at V and 8 bases at J, with 12 bases between the two ends.

V is TRBV2 and J is TRBJ2-1; D tentatively reads TRBD1 or TRBD2 (5 bases each). CDR3 length equals 14 residues. The V gene's germline CDR1 is SNHLY and CDR2 FYNNEI. Trimming took off 6 bases at V and 3 bases at J, with 12 bases between the two ends. DNA for the CDR3: TGTGCCAGCAGCGGAACAGGACTCTACAATGAGCAGTTCTTC. It translates to CASSGTGLYNEQFF.

The CDR3 sequence is CASSVTSLNTEAFF. The CDR3 DNA follows: TGTGCCAGCAGCGTAACCTCACTGAACACTGAAGCTTTCTTT. V gene TRBV9 combines with J gene TRBJ1-1; D call uncertain. The length of the CDR3 is 14 residues. Germline-derived CDR1 and CDR2 are SGDLS and YYNGEE. V was cut by 1 base and J by 0 bases, with 7 bases left in between. Filled out from reference TRBV9 and TRBJ1-1, the complete variable domain reads DSGVTQTPKHLITATGQRVTLRCSPRSGDLSVYWYQQSLDQGLQFLIQYYNGEERAKGNILERFSAQQFPDLHSELNLSSLELGDSALYFCASSVTSLNTEAFFGQGTRLTVV.

The chain links TRBV6-6 to TRBJ2-2; tentative D call: TRBD1 (6 bases). The CDR3 length is 12 residues. The germline gives CDR1 MNHNY, CDR2 SVGAGI (reference sequence). The ends were cut back, 11 bases at V and 7 bases at J, with 14 bases in the middle. The CDR3 coding sequence is TGTGCCCTTTCTATAGGGGGCGGGGAGCTGTTTTTT. Translation gives CALSIGGGELFF.

The CDR3: CASSFEATNTEAFF. The CDR3 nucleotides are TGTGCCAGCAGCTTCGAGGCTACGAACACTGAAGCTTTCTTT. This chain connects TRBV7-7 to TRBJ1-1; D remains unclear. CDR3 length equals 14 residues. Per the germline V gene, CDR1 is SSHAT and CDR2 is FNYEAQ (reference sequence). The V end lost 3 bases, the J end lost 1 base, and 9 bases lay between the germline ends. Full variable domain (rest looked up from reference TRBV7-7 and TRBJ1-1): GAGVSQSPRYKVTKRGQDVTLRCDPISSHATLYWYQQALGQGPEFLTYFNYEAQPDKSGLPSDRFSAERPEGSISTLTIQRTEQRDSAMYRCASSFEATNTEAFFGQGTRLTVV.

This clone was seen once. The CDR3 region is CASGGQGEETQYF. The DNA of the CDR3 is TGTGCCAGCGGGGGACAGGGGGAAGAGACCCAGTACTTC. The rearrangement uses TRBV5-4 and TRBJ2-5; 11 bases line up with TRBD1. CDR1 is SGHNT, CDR2 YYREEE, per germline (reference sequence). With 7 bases clipped from V and 3 bases from J, the junction kept 2 bases outside the gene matches. CDR3 length: 13 residues.

This chain joins TRBV5-4 and TRBJ1-1, with D hard to call. Trimming cost V 4 bases and J 2 bases, with 6 bases left between them. The length of the CDR3 is 12 residues. Germline CDR1 is SGHNT and CDR2 is YYREEE (reference sequence). Here the CDR3 reads CASSTPNTEAFF. The CDR3 DNA reads TGTGCCAGCAGCACACCAAACACTGAAGCTTTCTTT.